This T cell receptor beta chain was captured in a study of T cell repertoires in cytomegalovirus infection. CDR1 SGHVS and CDR2 FQNEAQ come from the germline V gene. There are 13 residues in the CDR3. The ends were cut back, 0 bases at V and 0 bases at J, with 2 bases in the middle. In this sample, this clonotype turned up many times. TCRdb ran MiXCR on the reads and lists one entry per CDR3 protein. This sample has around 280,000 distinct CDR3 sequences, with around 13% found just once. What was sequenced was PBMCs. The source of this sequence is a human donor in good health (CMV status not recorded). Some clones in this sample may be carry-over from other donors' samples. The chain has TRBV7-8 and TRBJ1-1; no clear D. The CDR3 spells CASSLALNTEAFF. CDR3 DNA sequence: TGTGCCAGCAGCTTAGCGCTGAACACTGAAGCTTTCTTT.